This TCR beta chain was sequenced in a study of identical twins. Study results and caveats: Out-of-frame sharing of TCR alpha in monozygotic twins was underestimated by models. Sharing of beta out-of-frame sequences by twins showed a weaker excess.

Only healthy Caucasians were included as donors. This clonotype appeared many times. Its target is unknown. TCRdb re-derived calls from the 5' RACE reads in MiXCR, one entry per CDR3 protein. This sample has under 350,000 distinct CDR3 sequences; roughly 8.6% occur once, and the top ten carry 6% to 8.5%. The CDR3 has 17 amino acids. With 0 bases removed from V and 0 bases from J, the gap between germline ends came to 12 bases. Germline V lookup: CDR1 MNHEY, CDR2 SVGEGT. These data also formed part of another study, on yellow fever vaccine responses in identical twins.

The sample taken for sequencing was CD8+ T cells sorted from blood. The chain joins TRBV6-2 or TRBV6-3 to TRBJ2-1; no firm D call. This receptor was obtained from a woman aged 18-29 years in good health. The CDR3 protein is CASSYSIPGRSYNEQFF. CDR3 in DNA: TGTGCCAGCAGTTACTCGATTCCGGGCCGCTCCTACAATGAGCAGTTCTTC.